This T cell receptor (beta chain) was recovered during a study of blood T cells in healthy people across ages (dated by TCRdb to between 2014 and 2016). Context from the whole study: In model experiments, roughly one uniquely barcoded TCR beta cDNA molecule per two T cells was captured by template switching. To avoid experimental bias, donors of different ages were spread randomly across the sequencing lanes. The donors were split into four age groups: young (average about 15 years), middle-aged (over 35), aged (about 62) and long-lived (82). Age-related changes in TCR beta repertoire diversity were measured in the study by deep sequencing normalized with unique cDNA molecular identifiers. For two donors (one aged 18 to 30 and one aged 80 or older), the study analyzed two additional independent replicas of 1 million unique cDNA reads from the same blood draw.

General findings and caveats noted by the study authors: Observed TCR beta diversity per million T cells fell roughly linearly with age, and a significant reduction was already apparent by age about 38. There was a strong correlation between observed TCR beta diversity and the percentage of naive T cells measured by flow cytometry. Compared with the aged group, the long-lived group had more naive CD4+ T cells, fewer expanded clones and increased TCR diversity, suggesting age selection. Because donor CMV infection status was unknown, age-related changes in expanded clonotypes were potentially confounded. Because profiling used bulk unsorted PBMCs, naive and antigen-experienced compartments could not be compared conclusively. Estimates of total diversity based on one million sequenced T cells were considered lower bounds and underestimates.

The CDR3 covers 17 residues, taking in both the cysteine and the phenylalanine. Kept here is only the CDR3 DNA, which spans 51 bases and is read in frame from base 1. Between the V and J ends, shortened by 5 bases and 3 bases respectively, the junction contains 22 bases. CDR1 MNHEY and CDR2 SMNVEV were looked up in the germline V gene (reference sequence). As concerns this clonotype: Its antigen is still unknown. Base qualities are missing; no much larger clone stands one base away.

The library was built by means of 5' RACE. Data came from an Illumina HiSeq 2500. A second PCR of roughly 7 to 12 cycles was run with a J-beta primer mix and a sample-barcoded 5' primer. Each TCR beta cDNA molecule received a unique molecular identifier from a template-switch 5' adaptor carrying 12 random nucleotides. Each sample yielded at least 3 million CDR3-containing paired-end reads. First-strand cDNA synthesis was performed from all RNA using the Mint cDNA synthesis kit, with priming by a TRBC-specific oligonucleotide. Following uracil-DNA glycosylase treatment, all cDNA underwent a first 18-cycle PCR with the universal primers M1SS and BC2_uni_R. The authors' analysis ran thus. Each sample was normalized by randomly selecting 1 million high-quality reads, each carrying a distinct molecular identifier. Instead of being binned into consensus sequences, reads with shared molecular identifiers were discarded. MiTCR, run with a Q25 quality threshold and the strictest error-elimination algorithm, handled CDR3 identification, clonotype clustering and error correction. A nonparametric unseen species model using Euler transformation provided a lower-bound estimate of total TCR beta diversity. In-frame beta chains were kept once TCRdb had trimmed the public reads at Q25 with fastp and called clones with MiXCR. Rows are unified per CDR3 protein, each entry keeping the most common DNA and genes. These V and J calls are TCRdb output, not the study's own analysis. The sample has approximately 1,000,000 distinct CDR3 sequences on record, around two fifths of them singletons. The ten biggest clones cover around 13% of the sample.

Systemically healthy Caucasian individuals from Russia, roughly 40 in total and aged roughly 6 to 95 years, were included as donors. Approximately 9.3 milliliters of peripheral blood were drawn from each donor into EDTA-treated Vacutainer tubes. PBMCs were isolated by Ficoll-Paque density-gradient centrifugation, with at least 7 million obtained per sample. Trizol reagent was used to extract total RNA from the PBMCs, yielding at least 6 micrograms per sample. Naive CD45RAhigh/CD27high T cell percentages were measured by flow cytometry on a PBMC aliquot from every donor. The rearrangement combines TRBV27 with TRBJ1-2, and TRBD1 may be the D gene, going by 5 matching bases. This TCR was recovered from a man aged 18 to 35 in good health. Sequencing was performed on blood. The sequenced DNA is TGTGCCAGCAGTGGGCAATGGGGGGGTTCGGGGGACTATGGCTACACCTTC. Its protein is CASSGQWGGSGDYGYTF.